This T cell receptor beta chain was found in a study of shared clonotypes between healthy human individuals (dated by TCRdb to 2018 to 2021). About the study as a whole: The cohort comprised a couple of women and a few men aged 18 to 49 years. To increase sequencing depth and limit assay-specific biases, TCR repertoire library preparation and sequencing were carried out by different laboratories using diverse techniques. To estimate repertoire size and how much clonotypes are shared between individuals, the study performed deep sequencing of blood TCR repertoires from five healthy adults. Between about 0.94 and 8.9 billion PBMCs per donor were obtained by leukapheresis. For each donor, CD4 naive and CD4 memory were each run on three plates, CD8 naive on two plates, and CD8 memory on one plate.

Using the deep immunoSEQ assay, TCR CDR3 regions were amplified from genomic DNA by multiplex PCR. Extracted genomic DNA from each cell subset was spread evenly across all wells of several immunoSEQ 96-well plates, with each plate serving as a replicate. For sorted subsets, approximately 210 ng of genomic DNA, equivalent to some 30,000 T cell genomes, went into each replicate PCR. Purified libraries were quantified with a Qubit 3.0 fluorometer, sized on a Bioanalyzer 2100, and re-quantified with the KAPA Library Quantification kit. Every immunoSEQ 96-well plate was sequenced on a dedicated single-read 150-cycle Illumina NextSeq 550 flow cell. The study's processing was this. Because the immunoSEQ output included only junctional sequences and no quality scores, the filtering could not be the same as the filtering used for full-length reads. To assign V/J genes and CDR3, sequences were annotated against IMGT germline references using PyIR, a Python wrapper for IgBLAST v1.9. Reads were removed for weak V/J assignments (E-value above 1e-6), missing CDR3, stop codons, out-of-frame junctions, or ambiguous translated residues. V3J clonotypes were defined by identical inferred V gene, J gene, and CDR3 amino acid sequence. Percentage overlap between repertoires was calculated by dividing the number of shared unique clonotypes by the size of the smaller repertoire. Richness of each repertoire was evaluated using RTK rarefaction, the Chao1 estimator, and Recon v2.1 estimates of unobserved clonotypes. Generation probabilities were computed with OLGA for all TCRbeta clonotypes obtained by the gDNA method from several donors. TCRdb re-hosts the immuneACCESS table, in-frame sequences only. Its copies lack some clones; in the studies checked, an unresolved V gene accounts for under half of them, and the cause for the rest is not known. V and J calls and clone size come straight from that table; D and trimming were deduced from the DNA. The sample table shows under 2,000,000 clones, and about 95% are seen once. The ten largest clones capture roughly 1% of the sample.

CD8 naive samples were CD45RO-negative cells positively selected for CCR7, giving a CD45RA+CCR7+ population that excluded TemRA cells. The donors were healthy, HIV-negative adults with no recently reported acute infections or vaccinations. All donors were Caucasian adults living in Nashville, Tennessee, USA. Blood was collected by leukapheresis, and PBMCs were isolated by Ficoll-Histopaque density gradient centrifugation and then cryopreserved in liquid nitrogen vapor phase. Analytical flow cytometry was used to check the purity and quantity of every magnetically sorted T cell population. Genomic DNA was isolated from each sorted fraction and quantified by UV absorbance on a Nanodrop 2000c. Concerning this clone: No cognate antigen has been identified for it. Per-nucleotide qualities are absent, and no much larger clonotype sits a single base away.

CDR1 LGHNA and CDR2 YSLEER were looked up in the germline V gene. Trimming costs V 0 bases and J 5 bases, and their ends lie 14 bases apart. There are 16 amino acids in the CDR3, from cysteine to phenylalanine inclusive. Only the CDR3 region is kept as DNA, spanning 48 bases read in frame from base 1. The investigation overall reported the following: Rarefaction of sorted-subset datasets indicated incomplete sequencing despite the large sequencing depth. The small number of donors limited the genetic and exposure-history diversity represented. Pairwise subsampling led to the expectation that sequencing depth would affect the degree of clonotype sharing among donors. Compared with non-shared clonotypes, the clonotypes found in all four sorted-subset donors had higher generation probabilities. Sharing across a few donors was observed for roughly 5% of naive CD4, over 3% of naive CD8, 2.3% of memory CD4, and around 0.4% of memory CD8 clonotypes. Naive subsets generally had larger estimated clonotype richness than memory subsets did. Sampling was restricted to blood, and TCR repertoires in tissues likely differ from the TCR repertoires found in blood.

This sequence originates from a young man in good health. Material: naive CD8+ T cells sorted from blood. The sample's cell subset or site label, decoded: CD45RA+CCR7+. The chain was built from TRBV4-3 and TRBJ2-1; perhaps TRBD2 is the D gene, with 5 bases matching. CDR3 protein: CASSQDAASLHNEQFF. The bases are TGCGCCAGCAGCCAAGATGCGGCTAGCTTGCACAATGAGCAGTTCTTC.